This is a list of T cell receptor beta chains from one sample in a study of neurological immune-mediated disorders. TCRdb re-called the 5' RACE reads with MiXCR, one entry per CDR3 protein. This table has 71,000 or so distinct CDR3 sequences, approximately 13% appearing once. Material for sequencing was PBMCs. The receptors were gathered from a female donor with HTLV-1-associated myelopathy (HAM/TSP). Both conserved end residues are part of each CDR3. D genes are given only for firm matches. Size is stated for part of the rows, as once, few or many counts, or as a class when the clone is expanded.

clone_size j_call v_call cdr3_length d_call cdr3_aa cdr3_nt
many TRBJ2-5 TRBV18 13 . CASSPPGQETQYF TGTGCCAGCTCACCACCAGGTCAAGAGACCCAGTACTTC
many TRBJ2-7 TRBV29-1 10 . CSVIFYEQYF TGCAGCGTTATATTCTACGAGCAGTACTTC
many TRBJ2-5 TRBV12-3/TRBV12-4 15 TRBD1 CASSFGQGARETQYF TGTGCCAGCAGCTTCGGACAGGGGGCGAGGGAGACCCAGTACTTC
many TRBJ1-2 TRBV29-1 12 . CSVTTANYGYTF TGCAGCGTTACGACAGCTAACTATGGCTACACCTTC
. TRBJ2-3 TRBV7-9 20 TRBD2 CASSSGLAGGTRRSTDTQYF TGTGCCAGCAGCTCGGGACTAGCGGGGGGGACGCGGAGGAGCACAGATACGCAGTATTTT
many TRBJ2-3 TRBV5-1 16 TRBD2 CASSWTSGGHPDTQYF TGCGCCAGCAGCTGGACCTCGGGGGGGCACCCAGATACGCAGTATTTT
many TRBJ1-6 TRBV10-3 14 . CAISQGSYNSPLHF TGTGCCATCTCACAGGGCTCCTATAATTCACCCCTCCACTTT
many TRBJ2-2 TRBV7-9 16 TRBD1 CASSSTGGQGAGELFF TGTGCCAGCAGCTCTACCGGGGGACAGGGGGCCGGGGAGCTGTTTTTT
. TRBJ2-3 TRBV6-6 14 . CASKSAGRAHTQYF TGTGCCAGCAAATCGGCCGGGAGAGCACATACGCAGTATTTT
many TRBJ2-7 TRBV5-1 15 TRBD1 CASSLGDRRGDEQYF TGCGCCAGCAGCCTGGGGGACAGGCGAGGAGACGAGCAGTACTTC
many TRBJ2-7 TRBV5-6 12 . CASSSLSYEQYF TGTGCCAGCAGTTCACTCTCCTACGAGCAGTACTTC
many TRBJ2-7 TRBV5-5 14 TRBD1 CASSAGDSTYEQYF TGTGCCAGCAGCGCAGGGGACAGCACCTACGAGCAGTACTTC
many TRBJ2-1 TRBV15 19 . CATSSRPGGLTDAYNEQFF TGTGCTACCAGCTCCCGCCCGGGGGGCTTAACCGATGCCTACAATGAGCAGTTCTTC
many TRBJ1-1 TRBV5-1 14 . CASSLNAENTEAFF TGCGCCAGCAGCCTTAATGCAGAGAACACTGAAGCTTTCTTT
once TRBJ2-3 TRBV6-6 15 . CASSPKPGLKATQYF TGTGCCAGCAGTCCAAAACCAGGGCTAAAGGCTACGCAGTATTTT
many TRBJ2-1 TRBV28 18 TRBD2 CASSSSGLAGGPDYEQFF TGTGCCAGCAGCTCCTCGGGACTAGCGGGGGGGCCGGATTATGAGCAGTTCTTC
. TRBJ2-1 TRBV5-1 16 TRBD2 CASSLAERGGINEQFF TGCGCCAGCAGCTTGGCTGAGCGGGGGGGAATCAATGAGCAGTTCTTC
many TRBJ1-1 TRBV20-1 14 . CSARPSDSYTEAFF TGCAGTGCTAGACCTTCTGACAGTTACACTGAAGCTTTCTTT
many TRBJ1-1 TRBV5-1 15 . CASSLVSGVYTEAFF TGCGCCAGCAGCTTGGTCTCGGGAGTCTACACTGAAGCTTTCTTT
many TRBJ2-7 TRBV5-1 16 . CASSLGLLQGAYEQYF TGCGCCAGCAGCTTGGGCCTTCTTCAGGGCGCCTACGAGCAGTACTTC
. TRBJ2-3 TRBV10-2 15 TRBD2 CASSPSGGVVDTQYF TGCGCCAGCAGCCCTAGCGGGGGGGTGGTGGATACGCAGTATTTT
many TRBJ2-3 TRBV4-1 15 TRBD2 CASSQVAGGRDTQYF TGCGCCAGCAGCCAAGTGGCGGGGGGGCGGGATACGCAGTATTTT
many TRBJ1-5 TRBV5-1 14 . CASSQDSSNQPQHF TGCGCCAGCAGTCAGGACAGTAGCAATCAGCCCCAGCATTTT
many TRBJ2-3 TRBV7-2 15 TRBD2 CASSWAGGWGDTQYF TGTGCCAGCAGCTGGGCGGGGGGATGGGGAGATACGCAGTATTTT
many TRBJ1-5 TRBV20-1 14 TRBD1 CSARGTGGGQPQHF TGCAGTGCTAGGGGCACAGGGGGAGGACAGCCCCAGCATTTT
many TRBJ2-1 TRBV12-3/TRBV12-4 14 . CASSLARALNEQFF TGTGCCAGCAGTTTAGCGAGGGCCCTTAATGAGCAGTTCTTC
many TRBJ2-7 TRBV7-3 15 . CASSSQGGGTYEQYF TGTGCCAGCAGCTCACAAGGGGGAGGGACCTACGAGCAGTACTTC
many TRBJ2-2 TRBV5-1 16 . CASSLEGGPNAGELFF TGCGCCAGCAGCTTGGAGGGGGGCCCAAACGCCGGGGAGCTGTTTTTT
many TRBJ1-6 TRBV5-1 13 . CASSLVPNSPLHF TGCGCCAGCAGCTTGGTTCCAAATTCCCCCCTCCACTTT
many TRBJ2-1 TRBV29-1 13 TRBD1 CSVEQGVGNEQFF TGCAGCGTTGAACAGGGGGTTGGCAATGAGCAGTTCTTC
many TRBJ2-1 TRBV4-1 19 TRBD2 CASSQDGRGSSRAYNEQFF TGCGCCAGCAGCCAAGATGGGCGGGGGTCTTCGAGGGCCTACAATGAGCAGTTCTTC
many TRBJ1-1 TRBV6-5 11 . CASIRSTEAFF TGTGCCAGCATCAGGAGCACTGAAGCTTTCTTT
many TRBJ1-2 TRBV5-1 13 TRBD1 CASSPGQLYGYTF TGCGCCAGCAGCCCGGGACAGCTCTATGGCTACACCTTC
many TRBJ2-1 TRBV4-2 18 . CASSQGPQILSSYNEQFF TGTGCCAGCAGCCAAGGCCCCCAGATATTGAGCTCCTACAATGAGCAGTTCTTC
many TRBJ1-1 TRBV5-1 14 TRBD1 CASSPGQGVTEAFF TGCGCCAGCAGCCCTGGACAGGGGGTCACTGAAGCTTTCTTT
. TRBJ2-3 TRBV7-6 14 . CASSFWGYTYTQYF TGTGCCAGCAGCTTCTGGGGGTATACATATACGCAGTATTTT
many TRBJ1-6 TRBV20-1 12 . CSASRYDSPLHF TGCAGTGCTAGTAGATATGATTCACCCCTCCACTTT
many TRBJ2-7 TRBV12-3/TRBV12-4 13 TRBD1 CASSSDRDYEQYF TGTGCCAGCAGTTCGGACAGGGACTACGAGCAGTACTTC
many TRBJ2-1 TRBV5-1 14 . CASSFYGGRGEQFF TGCGCCAGCAGCTTCTACGGGGGGCGGGGTGAGCAGTTCTTC
. TRBJ2-5 TRBV7-9 16 TRBD1 CASSLNLQTGLETQYF TGTGCCAGCAGCTTAAACCTACAGACAGGGCTAGAGACCCAGTACTTC
many TRBJ1-1 TRBV11-2 14 . CASSPSRGGTEAFF TGTGCCAGCAGCCCATCCCGGGGTGGGACTGAAGCTTTCTTT
. TRBJ2-1 TRBV5-1 16 . CASSLAGTGGGNEQFF TGCGCCAGCAGCTTGGCCGGGACGGGGGGCGGGAATGAGCAGTTCTTC
. TRBJ2-1 TRBV6-5 16 . CASSYHVPSSYNEQFF TGTGCCAGCAGTTACCACGTCCCGAGCTCCTACAATGAGCAGTTCTTC
many TRBJ2-7 TRBV20-1 11 . CSADSRREQYF TGCAGTGCCGACAGCCGGCGGGAGCAGTACTTC
. TRBJ2-2 TRBV28 15 . CARSLGGCLTGELFF TGTGCCAGGAGTTTAGGGGGGTGCCTCACCGGGGAGCTGTTTTTT
many TRBJ2-7 TRBV10-1 15 . CASSPGRGPGYEQYF TGCGCCAGCTCTCCGGGTCGGGGCCCCGGGTACGAGCAGTACTTC
many TRBJ2-5 TRBV11-2 17 TRBD2 CASSLGLAGTMGETQYF TGTGCCAGCAGCTTGGGACTAGCGGGAACAATGGGAGAGACCCAGTACTTC
many TRBJ2-7 TRBV12-3/TRBV12-4 14 TRBD1 CATRTGPFSYEQYF TGTGCCACCCGGACAGGACCTTTCTCCTACGAGCAGTACTTC
medium-sized TRBJ2-3 TRBV20-1 15 TRBD2 CSARQTSGDGDTQYF TGCAGTGCTAGGCAGACTAGCGGGGACGGAGATACGCAGTATTTT
many TRBJ1-6 TRBV20-1 15 TRBD1 CSARVGTAYNSPLHF TGCAGTGCTAGAGTTGGGACAGCCTATAATTCACCCCTCCACTTT
. TRBJ2-3 TRBV20-1 14 TRBD1 CSEQGQGATDTQYF TGCAGTGAGCAAGGACAGGGGGCCACAGATACGCAGTATTTT
many TRBJ1-6 TRBV2 17 TRBD1 CASSRDRPDLGNSPLHF TGTGCCAGCTCCCGGGACAGGCCGGACTTGGGTAATTCACCCCTCCACTTT
. TRBJ2-3 TRBV6-5 18 TRBD1 CASRYRGVDLSPTDTQYF TGTGCCAGCAGGTACAGGGGGGTGGATCTATCCCCCACAGATACGCAGTATTTT
. TRBJ2-1 TRBV27 14 TRBD2 CASEKAGGYNEQFF TGTGCCAGCGAAAAAGCGGGGGGTTACAATGAGCAGTTCTTC
few TRBJ2-3 TRBV5-1 16 . CASSLPSQASTDTQYF TGCGCCAGCAGCTTGCCTAGCCAAGCTAGCACAGATACGCAGTATTTT